These 22 T cell receptor beta chains came from one sample sequenced in a study of cytomegalovirus exposure and HLA in healthy donors. PCR employed 60 Vbeta and 13 Jbeta primers. Assay: immunoSEQ multiplex PCR; the TCRdb copy retains only in-frame clones and omits some. The data hold approximately 100,000 clones, with 80% to 90% observed a single time. Material for sequencing was PBMCs. The source of these receptors is a woman aged 18-29 years in good health and CMV-seronegative.

The chain couples TRBV18 to TRBJ1-3, with TRBD1 identical over 7 bases. The CDR3 has 14 residues. Germline V gene lookup returns CDR1 KGHSH and CDR2 LQKENI. Unmatched junction bases numbered 5, after V lost 5 bases and J lost 4 bases. The CDR3, as DNA: TGTGCCAGCTCAGCAGACAGGGCAGGAAACACCATATATTTT. Translating it yields CASSADRAGNTIYF.

The chain links TRBV19 to TRBJ2-7; TRBD1 is a possible D gene (6 bases). The V and J ends lost 7 bases and 3 bases respectively, with 16 bases between them. The CDR3 consists of 14 residues. CDR1 and CDR2 from the germline V gene are LNHDA and SQIVND (reference sequence). This CDR3 is CASTGTHANYEQYF. As DNA, the CDR3 is TGTGCCAGTACTGGGACACATGCAAACTACGAGCAGTACTTC.

The chain joins TRBV18 to TRBJ1-1; tentatively, D is TRBD1 (5 bases). Per germline, CDR1 KGHSH and CDR2 LQKENI. The CDR3 totals 13 residues. The V end lost 4 bases, the J end lost 1 base, and 7 bases lay between the germline ends. The chain's CDR3 is CASSRDRNTEAFF. As DNA, the CDR3 is TGTGCCAGCTCACGAGACAGGAACACTGAAGCTTTCTTT.

J is TRBJ1-1 and V is TRBV6-5; TRBD1 is a possible D gene (5 bases). V lost 7 bases and J lost 2, with 11 bases in between. This CDR3 is 13 amino acids long. Germline-derived CDR1 and CDR2 are MNHEY and SVGAGI. The DNA of the CDR3 is TGTGCCAGCAAGACAGTAGGAAACACTGAAGCTTTCTTT. Amino acids: CASKTVGNTEAFF.

The rearrangement joins TRBV6-5 to TRBJ1-3; the D gene is possibly TRBD1 (5 bases). Trimming stripped 4 bases from V and 4 bases from J, with 8 bases between. Per the germline V gene, CDR1 is MNHEY and CDR2 is SVGAGI. The CDR3 extends over 13 amino acids. The DNA of the CDR3 is TGTGCCAGCAGTTGGGAGGGGGGAAACACCATATATTTT. Its translation: CASSWEGGNTIYF.

CDR3 coding DNA: TGTGCCAGCAGTTTTCTAGGGAGGACAGGTGGACTTTCGCAGTTCTTC. The encoded protein is CASSFLGRTGGLSQFF. This chain joins TRBV27 and TRBJ2-1; D is perhaps TRBD1 (7 bases). The V end was cut by 3 bases, the J end by 12 bases, with 24 bases between. Per the germline V gene, CDR1 is MNHEY and CDR2 is SMNVEV (reference sequence). This CDR3 is built from 16 residues.

This clone was detected once. The genes are TRBV5-1 and TRBJ2-2, with TRBD2 matching over 10 bases. V was pared by 0 bases and J by 4 bases, with 12 bases of the junction left unmatched. CDR3 length: 19 residues. Germline V gene sequence: CDR1 SGHRS, CDR2 YFSETQ. The CDR3 nucleotides read TGCGCCAGCAGCTTGGCCGAAGCTAGCGGGGGACCACGCACCGGGGAGCTGTTTTTT. It codes for CASSLAEASGGPRTGELFF.

The genes are TRBV4-1 and TRBJ2-7; 10 positions match TRBD2. The CDR3 is made up of 18 amino acids. CDR1 MGHRA and CDR2 YSYEKL come from the germline V gene. Germline trimming cut 1 base from V and 0 bases from J; bases unmatched to any gene: 9. CDR3 bases: TGCGCCAGCAGCCAAGTCTTAGAAGGACTAGCGGCCTCCTACGAGCAGTACTTC. It encodes CASSQVLEGLAASYEQYF.

The V call is TRBV15, the J call TRBJ1-5, with 7 bases aligning to TRBD1. The CDR3 runs 16 residues. Germline V CDR1 and CDR2: LNHNV, YYDKDF (reference sequence). V gave up 0 bases and J gave up 5 bases; unmatched junction bases: 7. CDR3 DNA sequence: TGTGCCACCAGCAGAGATCGGGCAGGGGGTGATCAGCCCCAGCATTTT. Protein sequence: CATSRDRAGGDQPQHF.

The chain is built from TRBV13 and TRBJ2-7, with 7 bases lining up with TRBD1. CDR3 length equals 15 residues. CDR1 PRHDT and CDR2 FYEKMQ come from the germline V gene (reference sequence). V was pared by 6 bases and J by 6 bases, with 14 bases of the junction left unmatched. CDR3 sequence (DNA): TGTGCCAGCAGTGCCAGACAGGGACCGACCAGCGAGCAGTACTTC. This encodes CASSARQGPTSEQYF.

This clone was observed a single time. The rearrangement joins TRBV15 to TRBJ1-5, with D possibly being TRBD1 (5 bases). Germline V gene lookup returns CDR1 LNHNV and CDR2 YYDKDF (reference sequence). Between the trimmed V and J ends, which lost 0 bases and 0 bases, there was a span of 9 bases. The CDR3 is 16 residues long. The CDR3 here is CATSRDGGISNQPQHF. CDR3 DNA sequence: TGTGCCACCAGCAGAGATGGGGGGATTAGCAATCAGCCCCAGCATTTT.

V gene TRBV19 combines with J gene TRBJ1-2; a weak D match, TRBD1 (5 bases). Germline V gives CDR1 LNHDA, CDR2 SQIVND (reference sequence). The germline V and J ends were trimmed by 5 bases and 3 bases, with 19 bases remaining between them. The CDR3 runs 16 residues. In DNA form, the CDR3 reads TGTGCCAGTAGTTCCTCCGTCGAGCGGGGCGACTATGGCTACACCTTC. This sequence encodes CASSSSVERGDYGYTF.

This clone has just a few counts. The CDR3 DNA is TGTGCCAGCAGCCCGAGCGTTTGGGACAGTCCTTACTCCTACGAGCAGTACTTC. It codes for CASSPSVWDSPYSYEQYF. The chain has TRBV11-2 and TRBJ2-5, with 7 bases fitting TRBD1. Judging by the DNA end, TRBJ2-7 fits better; the J call may be wrong. CDR3 length: 18 residues. CDR1 is SGHAT, CDR2 FQNNGV, per germline.

V gene TRBV4-1 combines with J gene TRBJ1-5; D not certain. V lost 3 bases and J lost 2, with 5 bases in between. CDR1 is MGHRA, CDR2 YSYEKL, per germline. The CDR3 sequence is 13 residues long. The DNA for the CDR3 is TGCGCCAGCAGCCACGGGGGCAATCAGCCCCAGCATTTT. It yields the protein CASSHGGNQPQHF.

The chain combines TRBV5-4 with TRBJ1-2; no clear D. Between the trimmed V and J ends, which lost 0 bases and 14 bases, there was a span of 20 bases. The CDR3 sequence is 14 residues long. Germline values: CDR1 SGHNT, CDR2 YYREEE (reference sequence). The CDR3 reads CASSLETASYGETF. CDR3 sequence (DNA): TGTGCCAGCAGCTTGGAAACAGCGAGCTATGGGGAGACCTTC.

This clone was found a few times. The chain couples TRBV11-3 to TRBJ1-1, with a possible D match to TRBD1 (5 bases). CDR1 and CDR2 from the germline V gene are SGHNT and YENEEA. The CDR3 is made up of 15 amino acids. V dropped 1 base and J dropped 4 bases, with 13 bases sitting between them. For the CDR3, the DNA is TGTGCCAGCAGCTTAGTCCTAAATAGGGGCACTGAAGCTTTCTTT. Translation: CASSLVLNRGTEAFF. Drawing the rest from reference TRBV11-3 and TRBJ1-1, the complete variable domain is EAGVVQSPRYKIIEKKQPVAFWCNPISGHNTLYWYLQNLGQGPELLIRYENEEAVDDSQLPKDRFSAERLKGVDSTLKIQPAELGDSAVYLCASSLVLNRGTEAFFGQGTRLTVV.

The chain links TRBV5-1 to TRBJ2-7; D remains unclear. The germline gives CDR1 SGHRS, CDR2 YFSETQ. The CDR3 runs 13 residues. Trimming cost V 0 bases and J 1 base, with 5 bases left between them. The CDR3 protein is CASSLALSYEQYF. CDR3 nucleotide sequence: TGCGCCAGCAGCTTGGCCCTGTCCTACGAGCAGTACTTC.

The rearrangement joins TRBV6-6 to TRBJ1-5; 7 nucleotides agree with TRBD1. Germline lookup yields CDR1 MNHNY and CDR2 SVGAGI (reference sequence). Losses at the gene ends were 0 bases for V and 15 bases for J; bases not matched to a gene: 5. The CDR3 consists of 12 residues. CDR3 bases: TGTGCCAGCAGTTACTCGGGACAGCTCCCGCATTTT. Translated: CASSYSGQLPHF.

This clone has only one observation. The V gene is TRBV27, the J gene TRBJ2-1; 12 bases fit TRBD2. Germline V CDR1 and CDR2: MNHEY, SMNVEV (reference sequence). V was pared by 1 base and J by 9 bases, with 10 bases of the junction left unmatched. CDR3 length equals 17 residues. The CDR3 DNA sequence: TGTGCCAGCAGTTTATGGAAGGTGGTGACTAGCGGGGGTGAGCAGTTCTTC. It yields the protein CASSLWKVVTSGGEQFF.

This chain joins TRBV4-2 and TRBJ2-5; tentatively, D is TRBD2 (7 bases). The end of the DNA is better explained by TRBJ2-7, so the J call may be wrong. The CDR3 is 16 residues long. Germline loops: CDR1 LGHNA, CDR2 YNFKEQ. The CDR3 DNA sequence: TGTGCCAGCAGCCACACTGGGGGGGCGGTACAATACGAGCAGTACTTC. This codes for CASSHTGGAVQYEQYF.

The chain joins TRBV28 to TRBJ1-2; D ambiguous. The germline gives CDR1 MDHEN, CDR2 SYDVKM. CDR3 length equals 15 residues. V was pared by 5 bases and J by 0 bases, with 13 bases between. The CDR3 nucleotides are TGTGCCAGCAGTGCTCCGGCTGGGCCTAACTATGGCTACACCTTC. It translates to CASSAPAGPNYGYTF.

This clone was observed once. The V and J genes are TRBV5-1 and TRBJ2-7; 9 nucleotides line up with TRBD1. Per germline, CDR1 SGHRS and CDR2 YFSETQ. V was clipped by 4 bases and J by 3 bases; unmatched bases: 5. The CDR3 totals 14 residues. The CDR3 nucleotides are TGCGCCAGCAGCGAACAGGGGGCGAACTACGAGCAGTACTTC. Its translation is CASSEQGANYEQYF. Based on the CDR3 plus reference TRBV5-1 and TRBJ2-7, the full variable domain is KAGVTQTPRYLIKTRGQQVTLSCSPISGHRSVSWYQQTPGQGLQFLFEYFSETQRNKGNFPGRFSGRQFSNSRSEMNVSTLELGDSALYLCASSEQGANYEQYFGPGTRLTVT.